This T cell receptor beta chain is drawn from a study of sequential checkpoint blockade in melanoma. Study summary: Arm A got nivolumab then ipilimumab; arm B the reverse, 1:1. Each arm's sequence ended with maintenance nivolumab.

The treatment denotes: randomized to nivolumab then ipilimumab (arm A) or the reverse (arm B). Sorted cells were live CD3+CD8+, lacking CD19 and CD56, from PBMCs. Germline V gene lookup returns CDR1 LGHNA and CDR2 YSLEER. The CDR3 loop spans 14 amino acids. V was cut by 0 bases and J by 1 base, with 7 bases left in between. Sequenced by immunoSEQ multiplex PCR; TCRdb stores in-frame clones only, minus some. This repertoire shows over 15,000 clones, 80% found once; its top ten account for approximately 12%. The chain combines TRBV4-3 with TRBJ2-7; D is perhaps TRBD2 (5 bases). The sequence came from a human donor with melanoma. Specimen: CD8+ T cells sorted from blood (inferred from file names), collected from a patient given nivolumab and ipilimumab in sequence. CDR3 loop: CASSQDWESYEQYF. The CDR3 bases are TGCGCCAGCAGCCAAGATTGGGAGTCCTACGAGCAGTACTTC.